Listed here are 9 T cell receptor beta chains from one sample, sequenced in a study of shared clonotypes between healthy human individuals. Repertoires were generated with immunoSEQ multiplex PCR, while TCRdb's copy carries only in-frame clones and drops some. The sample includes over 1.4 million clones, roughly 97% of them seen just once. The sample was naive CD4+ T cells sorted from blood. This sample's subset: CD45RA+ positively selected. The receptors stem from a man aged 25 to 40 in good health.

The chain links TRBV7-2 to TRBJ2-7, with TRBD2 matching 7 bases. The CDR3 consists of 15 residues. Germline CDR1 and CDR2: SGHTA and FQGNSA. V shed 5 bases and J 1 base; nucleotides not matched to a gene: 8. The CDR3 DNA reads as TGTGCCAGCAGCGAACCGGGACTACCGTCCTACGAGCAGTACTTC. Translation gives CASSEPGLPSYEQYF.

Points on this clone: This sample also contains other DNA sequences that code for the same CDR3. This CDR3 reads CASSEQGIGYEQYF. In DNA, the CDR3 is TGTGCCAGCAGTGAACAGGGGATCGGCTACGAGCAGTACTTC. The chain joins TRBV2 to TRBJ2-7; D may be TRBD1 (6 bases). The CDR3 is 14 residues long. V was cut by 2 bases and J by 3 bases, with 11 bases left in between. Germline values: CDR1 SNHLY, CDR2 FYNNEI.

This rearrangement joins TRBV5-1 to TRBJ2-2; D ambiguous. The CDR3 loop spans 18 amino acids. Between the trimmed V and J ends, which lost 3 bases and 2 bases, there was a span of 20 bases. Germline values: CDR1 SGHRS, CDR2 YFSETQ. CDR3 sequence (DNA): TGCGCCAGCAGCTCACCTCGAGCACACGGAGTCAACACCGGGGAGCTGTTTTTT. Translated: CASSSPRAHGVNTGELFF.

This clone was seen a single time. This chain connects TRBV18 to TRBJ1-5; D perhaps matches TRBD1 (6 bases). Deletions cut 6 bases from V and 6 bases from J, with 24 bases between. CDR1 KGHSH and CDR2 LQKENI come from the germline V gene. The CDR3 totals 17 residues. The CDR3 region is CASSPPVAGARSQPQHF. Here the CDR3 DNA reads TGTGCCAGCTCCCCCCCGGTTGCGGGGGCTAGGAGTCAGCCCCAGCATTTT.

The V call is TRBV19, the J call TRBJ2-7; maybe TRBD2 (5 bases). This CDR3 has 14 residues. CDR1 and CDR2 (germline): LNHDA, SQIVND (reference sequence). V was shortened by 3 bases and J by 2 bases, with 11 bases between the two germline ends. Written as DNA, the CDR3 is TGTGCCAGTAGTATCGCCGGGGTTACCTACGAGCAGTACTTC. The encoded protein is CASSIAGVTYEQYF.

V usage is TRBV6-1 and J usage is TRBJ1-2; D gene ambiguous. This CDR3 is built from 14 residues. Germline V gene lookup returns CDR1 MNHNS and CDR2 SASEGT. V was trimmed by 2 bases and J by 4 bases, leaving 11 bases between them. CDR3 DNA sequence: TGTGCCAGCAGTGAATCCGCGGGGATCTATGGCTACACCTTC. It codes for CASSESAGIYGYTF.

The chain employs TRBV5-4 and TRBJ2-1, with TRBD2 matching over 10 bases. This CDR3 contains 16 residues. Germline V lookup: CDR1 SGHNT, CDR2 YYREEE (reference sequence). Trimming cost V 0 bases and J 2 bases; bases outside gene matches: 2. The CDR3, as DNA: TGTGCCAGCAGCTTGGCAGGACTAGCGGCCTACAATGAGCAGTTCTTC. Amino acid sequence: CASSLAGLAAYNEQFF.

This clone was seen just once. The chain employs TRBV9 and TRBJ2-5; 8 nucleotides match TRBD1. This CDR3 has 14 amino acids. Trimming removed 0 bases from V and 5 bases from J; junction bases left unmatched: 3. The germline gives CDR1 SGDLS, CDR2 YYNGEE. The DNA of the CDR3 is TGTGCCAGCAGCGTAGAGCAGGGGGCCGAGACCCAGTACTTC. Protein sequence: CASSVEQGAETQYF.

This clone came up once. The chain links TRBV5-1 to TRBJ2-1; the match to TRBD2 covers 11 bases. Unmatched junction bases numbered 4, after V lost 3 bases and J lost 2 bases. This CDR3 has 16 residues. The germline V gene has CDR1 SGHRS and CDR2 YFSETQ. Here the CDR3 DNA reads TGCGCCAGCAGCTGGCTGGGACTAGCGGCCTACAATGAGCAGTTCTTC. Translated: CASSWLGLAAYNEQFF.